This T cell receptor (beta chain) is from a study of blood T cell repertoires in COVID-19. Study as a whole: In each case, the material was cDNA or gDNA derived from T cells, B-cell-depleted T cells, or PBMCs.

CDR1 and CDR2 from the germline V gene are SGHVS and FNYEAQ. The length of the CDR3 is 16 residues. J gave up 3 bases and V 4 bases, and 11 bases lay outside the gene matches. Produced via immunoSEQ multiplex PCR; TCRdb's table is partial and in-frame only. The sample contains 350,000 to 400,000 clones, around nine tenths of which appear only once. Sequenced sample: peripheral blood. The chain is built from TRBV7-6 and TRBJ1-1, with 7 bases that match TRBD1. The receptor was isolated from a woman aged 60-75 years with COVID-19, enrolled during active disease. The CDR3 reads CASSWPETGKYTEAFF. The CDR3 DNA reads TGTGCCAGCAGCTGGCCGGAGACAGGGAAATACACTGAAGCTTTCTTT.